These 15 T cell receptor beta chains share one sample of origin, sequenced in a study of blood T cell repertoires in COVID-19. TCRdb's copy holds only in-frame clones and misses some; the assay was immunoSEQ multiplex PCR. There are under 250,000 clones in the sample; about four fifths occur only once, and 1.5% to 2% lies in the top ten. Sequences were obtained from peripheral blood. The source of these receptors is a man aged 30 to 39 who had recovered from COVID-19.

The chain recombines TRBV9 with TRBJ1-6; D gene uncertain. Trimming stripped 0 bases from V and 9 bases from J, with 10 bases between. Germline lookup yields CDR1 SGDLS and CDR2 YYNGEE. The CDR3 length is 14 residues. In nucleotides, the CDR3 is TGTGCCAGCAGCGTAGGTGGGAGCAGTTCACCCCTCCACTTT. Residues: CASSVGGSSSPLHF.

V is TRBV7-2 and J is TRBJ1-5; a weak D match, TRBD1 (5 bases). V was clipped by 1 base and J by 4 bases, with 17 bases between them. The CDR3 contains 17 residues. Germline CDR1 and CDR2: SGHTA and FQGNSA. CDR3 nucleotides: TGTGCCAGCAGCTTAGGTGGTTTTGGAGGGGCAAATCAGCCCCAGCATTTT. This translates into CASSLGGFGGANQPQHF.

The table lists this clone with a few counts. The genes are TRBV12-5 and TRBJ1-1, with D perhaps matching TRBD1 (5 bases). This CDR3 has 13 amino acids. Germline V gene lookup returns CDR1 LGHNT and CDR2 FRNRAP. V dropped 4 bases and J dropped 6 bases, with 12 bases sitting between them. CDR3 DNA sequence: TGTGCTAGTGGTTCCGTTGGGGGGGCTGAAGCTTTCTTT. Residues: CASGSVGGAEAFF.

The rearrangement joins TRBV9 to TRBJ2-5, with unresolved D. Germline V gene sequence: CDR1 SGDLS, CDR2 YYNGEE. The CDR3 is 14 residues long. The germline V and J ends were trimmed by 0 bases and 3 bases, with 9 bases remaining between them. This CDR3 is CASSVGFEKETQYF. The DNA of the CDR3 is TGTGCCAGCAGCGTAGGCTTTGAGAAAGAGACCCAGTACTTC. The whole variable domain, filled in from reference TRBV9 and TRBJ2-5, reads DSGVTQTPKHLITATGQRVTLRCSPRSGDLSVYWYQQSLDQGLQFLIQYYNGEERAKGNILERFSAQQFPDLHSELNLSSLELGDSALYFCASSVGFEKETQYFGPGTRLLVL.

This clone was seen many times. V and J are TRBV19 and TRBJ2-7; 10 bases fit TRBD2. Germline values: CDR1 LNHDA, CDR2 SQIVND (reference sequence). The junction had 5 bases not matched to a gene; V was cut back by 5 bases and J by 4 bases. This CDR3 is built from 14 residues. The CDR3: CASSSSGGGYEQYF. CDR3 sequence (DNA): TGTGCCAGTAGTTCTAGCGGGGGAGGGTACGAGCAGTACTTC.

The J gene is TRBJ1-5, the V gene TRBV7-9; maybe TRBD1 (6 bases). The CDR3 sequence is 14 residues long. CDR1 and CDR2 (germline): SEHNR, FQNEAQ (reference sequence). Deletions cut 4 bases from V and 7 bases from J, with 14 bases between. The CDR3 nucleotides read TGTGCCAGCAGCTCCGGACAGTTTGGCCAGCCCCAGCATTTT. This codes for CASSSGQFGQPQHF.

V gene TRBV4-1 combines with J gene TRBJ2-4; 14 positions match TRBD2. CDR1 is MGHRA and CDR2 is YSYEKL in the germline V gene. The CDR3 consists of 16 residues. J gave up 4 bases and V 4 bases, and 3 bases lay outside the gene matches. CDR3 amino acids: CASSPRTSGGKNIQYF. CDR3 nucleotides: TGCGCCAGCAGCCCTCGGACTAGCGGGGGGAAAAACATTCAGTACTTC.

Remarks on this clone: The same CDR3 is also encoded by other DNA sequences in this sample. CDR3 amino acids: CASSLGLEETQYF. As DNA, the CDR3 is TGTGCCAGCAGCTTGGGCTTAGAAGAGACCCAGTACTTC. The chain carries TRBV5-6 and TRBJ2-5; D is unclear. The CDR3 loop spans 13 amino acids. Germline V lookup: CDR1 SGHDT, CDR2 YYEEEE. V lost 0 bases and J lost 3, with 6 bases in between.

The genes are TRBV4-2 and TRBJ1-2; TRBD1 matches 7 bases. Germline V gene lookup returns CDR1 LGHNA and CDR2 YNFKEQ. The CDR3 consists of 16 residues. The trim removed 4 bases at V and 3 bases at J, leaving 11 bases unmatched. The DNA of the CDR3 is TGTGCCAGCAGCCGCGAAAGGGGACAGAGGTACTATGGCTACACCTTC. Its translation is CASSRERGQRYYGYTF.

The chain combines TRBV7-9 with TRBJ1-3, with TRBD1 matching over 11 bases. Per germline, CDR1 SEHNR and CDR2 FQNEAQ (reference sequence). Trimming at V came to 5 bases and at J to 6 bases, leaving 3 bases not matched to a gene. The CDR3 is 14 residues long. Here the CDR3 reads CASSPDRGPNTIYF. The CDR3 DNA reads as TGTGCCAGCAGCCCGGACAGGGGGCCAAACACCATATATTTT. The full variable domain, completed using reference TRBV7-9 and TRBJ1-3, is DTGVSQNPRHKITKRGQNVTFRCDPISEHNRLYWYRQTLGQGPEFLTYFQNEAQLEKSRLLSDRFSAERPKGSFSTLEIQRTEQGDSAMYLCASSPDRGPNTIYFGEGSWLTVV.

The CDR3 is CASSLNRGDEQYV. The CDR3 DNA reads TGTGCCAGCAGCCTCAACCGGGGGGACGAGCAGTACGTC. This sequence joins TRBV5-4 and TRBJ2-7, with 7 nucleotides matching TRBD2. The ends lost 4 bases at V and 5 bases at J; junction bases unmatched: 6. The CDR3 is 13 residues long. Per germline, CDR1 SGHNT and CDR2 YYREEE (reference sequence).

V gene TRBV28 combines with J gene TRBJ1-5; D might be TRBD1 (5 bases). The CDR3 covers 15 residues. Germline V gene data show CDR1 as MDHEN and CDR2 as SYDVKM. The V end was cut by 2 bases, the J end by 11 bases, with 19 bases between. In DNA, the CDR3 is TGTGCCAGCAGTTTACAGGTCGGAGTTGGGGGGGCCCAGCATTTT. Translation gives CASSLQVGVGGAQHF. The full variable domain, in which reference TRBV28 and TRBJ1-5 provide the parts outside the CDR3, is DVKVTQSSRYLVKRTGEKVFLECVQDMDHENMFWYRQDPGLGLRLIYFSYDVKMKEKGDIPEGYSVSREKKERFSLILESASTNQTSMYLCASSLQVGVGGAQHFGDGTRLSIL.

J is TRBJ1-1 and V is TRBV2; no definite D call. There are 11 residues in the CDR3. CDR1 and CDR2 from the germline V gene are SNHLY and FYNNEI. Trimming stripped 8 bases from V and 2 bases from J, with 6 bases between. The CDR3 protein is CASLSNTEAFF. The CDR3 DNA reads TGTGCCAGCTTGAGCAACACTGAAGCTTTCTTT.

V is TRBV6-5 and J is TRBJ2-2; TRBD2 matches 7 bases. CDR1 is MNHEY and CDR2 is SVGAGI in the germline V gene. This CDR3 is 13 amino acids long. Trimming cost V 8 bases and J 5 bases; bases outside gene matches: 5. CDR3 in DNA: TGTGCCAGCCACCGGGGGGAGACCGGGGAGCTGTTTTTT. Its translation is CASHRGETGELFF.

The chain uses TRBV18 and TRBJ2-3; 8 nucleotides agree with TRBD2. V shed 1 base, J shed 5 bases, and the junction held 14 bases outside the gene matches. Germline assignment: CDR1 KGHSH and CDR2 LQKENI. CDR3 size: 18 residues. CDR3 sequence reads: CASSPRLLPGGPGDTQYF. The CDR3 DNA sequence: TGTGCCAGCTCACCACGGCTCCTTCCGGGGGGGCCTGGAGATACGCAGTATTTT.